Listed below are T cell receptor beta chains from one sample, sequenced in a study of T cell repertoires in cytomegalovirus infection. TCRdb processed the reads anew with MiXCR; each CDR3 protein has one entry. This sample yields about 460,000 distinct CDR3 sequences, of which about 11% are seen a single time; about 9.4% belongs to the top ten. The sequenced material came from PBMCs. The receptors derive from a human donor in good health (CMV status not recorded). Some clones in this sample may be carry-over from other donors' samples. Both conserved end residues are part of each CDR3. The D gene is left open where the match is weak. The size entry is marked missing in some rows and otherwise reads once, few, many or a size class.

v_call	d_call	j_call	clone_size	cdr3_aa	cdr3_nt
TRBV29-1	.	TRBJ2-7	few	CSVVGGVYEQYF	TGCAGCGTTGTGGGGGGTGTGTACGAGCAGTACTTC
TRBV7-2	.	TRBJ2-3	many	CASSLGQGTDTQYF	TGTGCCAGCAGCTTAGGGCAGGGAACAGATACGCAGTATTTT
TRBV10-3	.	TRBJ2-5	many	CAISAQGGWETQYF	TGTGCCATCAGTGCGCAGGGGGGTTGGGAGACCCAGTACTTC
TRBV20-1	TRBD1	TRBJ1-2	.	CSAPTGGQGNYGYTF	TGCAGTGCTCCCACCGGGGGACAGGGTAACTATGGCTACACCTTC
TRBV7-2	TRBD2	TRBJ2-2	many	CASGREVGELFF	TGTGCCAGCGGGCGGGAGGTCGGGGAGCTGTTTTTT
TRBV28	TRBD1	TRBJ2-3	many	CASSLSRGLADTQYF	TGTGCCAGCAGTTTATCCAGGGGGCTGGCAGATACGCAGTATTTT
TRBV28	.	TRBJ2-2	.	CASSLTGLLNTGELFF	TGTGCCAGCAGTTTAACGGGACTCCTTAACACCGGGGAGCTGTTTTTT
TRBV6-5	TRBD1	TRBJ1-6	.	CASSRIRDSYSNSPLHF	TGTGCCAGCAGCCGTATCCGGGACAGTTACTCGAATTCACCCCTCCACTTT
TRBV19	TRBD2	TRBJ2-7	many	CASSAGLAGYYEQYF	TGTGCCAGTAGTGCCGGACTAGCGGGGTACTACGAGCAGTACTTC
TRBV20-1	.	TRBJ2-4	few	CSARLGVWGRRKNIQYF	TGCAGTGCTAGACTTGGTGTTTGGGGCAGGAGGAAAAACATTCAGTACTTC
TRBV12-3/TRBV12-4	.	TRBJ2-5	few	CASSQRAGTQYF	TGTGCCAGCAGCCAACGAGCGGGGACCCAGTACTTC
TRBV6-1	TRBD1	TRBJ2-1	many	CASSETGDRYNEQFF	TGTGCCAGCAGTGAGACAGGGGACCGCTACAATGAGCAGTTCTTC
TRBV6-5	TRBD1	TRBJ1-2	many	CASTLTRTGGNGYTF	TGTGCCAGCACTCTTACCCGGACAGGGGGAAATGGCTACACCTTC
TRBV7-9	.	TRBJ2-6	many	CASSPPWANVLTF	TGTGCCAGCAGCCCCCCCTGGGCCAACGTCCTGACTTTC
TRBV5-1	.	TRBJ1-1	.	CASAAGGGDTEALF	TGCGCCAGTGCGGCTGGCGGGGGCGACACTGAAGCTCTCTTT
TRBV6-2/TRBV6-3	TRBD2	TRBJ2-2	.	CASRPLPGLAGLTGELFF	TGTGCCAGCAGACCCCTACCGGGGCTAGCGGGGCTCACCGGGGAGCTGTTTTTT
TRBV7-2	.	TRBJ1-6	many	CASSLELPPLHF	TGTGCCAGCAGCTTAGAACTTCCACCCCTCCACTTT
TRBV4-2	.	TRBJ2-6	few	CASSPRTSSGANVLTF	TGTGCCAGCAGCCCAAGGACGAGCTCTGGGGCCAACGTCCTGACTTTC
TRBV29-1	.	TRBJ1-1	many	CSVLPRQSGTEAFF	TGCAGCGTTCTCCCTCGCCAGAGTGGGACTGAAGCTTTCTTT
TRBV6-2/TRBV6-3	.	TRBJ1-3	few	CASSLPDGGNTIYF	TGTGCCAGCAGCCTGCCGGACGGTGGAAACACCATATATTTT
TRBV19	TRBD1	TRBJ1-1	many	CASSARGLAEAFF	TGTGCCAGTAGTGCCAGGGGGCTGGCTGAAGCTTTCTTT
TRBV12-3/TRBV12-4	.	TRBJ1-4	few	CASSDRSNEKLFF	TGTGCCAGCAGTGACAGGAGCAATGAAAAACTGTTTTTT
TRBV10-3	.	TRBJ2-7	many	CASKKDSYYSYEQYF	TGTGCCAGCAAGAAGGACAGTTACTACTCCTACGAGCAGTACTTC
TRBV12-3/TRBV12-4	.	TRBJ1-1	many	CASRGGGKNTEAFF	TGTGCCAGCAGGGGGGGGGGCAAGAACACTGAAGCTTTCTTT
TRBV12-3/TRBV12-4	TRBD2	TRBJ2-7	many	CASSLSQAGAGEQYF	TGTGCCAGCAGTTTGTCCCAAGCGGGAGCGGGGGAGCAGTACTTC
TRBV19	.	TRBJ1-5	many	CASSMGLYNQPQHF	TGTGCCAGTAGTATGGGACTTTACAATCAGCCCCAGCATTTT
TRBV5-6	.	TRBJ1-1	.	CASSLRGFHTEAFF	TGTGCCAGCAGCTTAAGGGGATTCCACACTGAAGCTTTCTTT
TRBV28	.	TRBJ2-3	few	CASSLLSFGELPSTDTQYF	TGTGCCAGCAGTTTATTATCTTTCGGGGAGCTTCCTAGCACAGATACGCAGTATTTT
TRBV5-6	.	TRBJ1-1	.	CASSSLATLNTEAFF	TGTGCCAGCAGCTCCCTGGCGACACTGAACACTGAAGCTTTCTTT
TRBV2	TRBD1	TRBJ2-7	many	CASNRGSSSEQYF	TGTGCCAGCAACAGGGGGAGTTCAAGCGAGCAGTACTTC
TRBV4-1	TRBD1	TRBJ1-5	many	CASSQNLQGLYQPQHF	TGCGCCAGCAGCCAAAATCTACAGGGGTTATATCAGCCCCAGCATTTT
TRBV5-4	.	TRBJ2-1	many	CASSLVLSSYNEQFF	TGTGCCAGCAGCTTGGTGCTGAGCTCCTACAATGAGCAGTTCTTC
TRBV20-1	TRBD2	TRBJ2-5	many	CSARLAVRQETQYF	TGCAGTGCTCGACTAGCGGTTCGACAAGAGACCCAGTACTTC
TRBV7-6	.	TRBJ1-1	many	CASRSGSYGNTEAFF	TGTGCCAGCAGATCCGGATCCTATGGAAACACTGAAGCTTTCTTT
TRBV28	.	TRBJ1-1	.	CASQWTSTEAFF	TGTGCCAGCCAATGGACTTCGACCGAAGCTTTCTTT
TRBV7-8	.	TRBJ1-1	many	CASSLDRTNTEAFF	TGTGCCAGCAGCTTAGACAGAACGAACACTGAAGCTTTCTTT
TRBV6-5	TRBD2	TRBJ2-3	few	CASSYSSIILAGGNTDTQYF	TGTGCCAGCAGTTACTCCTCGATAATACTAGCGGGAGGAAACACAGATACGCAGTATTTT
TRBV29-1	.	TRBJ2-6	few	CSVERAGANVLTF	TGCAGCGTTGAGAGAGCCGGGGCCAACGTCCTGACTTTC
TRBV7-9	.	TRBJ2-1	few	CASSVSGRGYNEQFF	TGTGCCAGCAGCGTATCAGGACGCGGTTACAATGAGCAGTTCTTC
TRBV18	TRBD1	TRBJ1-2	.	CASSETGTAYGYTF	TGTGCCAGCTCAGAGACCGGGACAGCCTATGGCTACACCTTC
TRBV19	TRBD2	TRBJ2-2	many	CASKQRGAPSPNTGELFF	TGTGCCAGTAAGCAGCGGGGGGCCCCATCTCCGAACACCGGGGAGCTGTTTTTT
TRBV24-1	TRBD2	TRBJ2-3	.	CATGGGADTQYF	TGTGCCACGGGCGGGGGTGCTGATACGCAGTATTTT
TRBV28	.	TRBJ2-7	few	CAIRGGIYEQYF	TGTGCCATCCGCGGGGGCATCTACGAGCAGTACTTC
TRBV19	.	TRBJ2-1	.	CASSFYRGKGRNEQFF	TGTGCCAGTAGTTTCTACAGGGGTAAAGGGAGGAATGAGCAGTTCTTC
TRBV27	.	TRBJ1-1	.	CASSSSYRVMNTEAFF	TGTGCCAGCAGTTCCTCTTACAGGGTAATGAACACTGAAGCTTTCTTT
TRBV3-1	.	TRBJ1-6	few	CASSQELGTDSPLHF	TGTGCCAGCAGCCAAGAGTTGGGGACCGATTCACCCCTCCACTTT
TRBV19	.	TRBJ2-2	few	CASSRPVTGELFF	TGTGCCAGTAGTAGACCAGTCACCGGGGAGCTGTTTTTT
TRBV7-2	TRBD2	TRBJ2-5	many	CASCGGRGETQYF	TGTGCCAGCTGCGGCGGGAGAGGGGAGACCCAGTACTTC
TRBV5-6	.	TRBJ2-3	many	CASSLAGLQGDTQYF	TGTGCCAGCAGCTTGGCGGGACTACAGGGAGATACGCAGTATTTT
TRBV28	.	TRBJ1-5	few	CASKSFDQPQHF	TGTGCCAGCAAGAGTTTCGATCAGCCCCAGCATTTT
TRBV18	TRBD2	TRBJ2-7	many	CASSSWGRRGTYEQYF	TGTGCCAGCTCGTCGTGGGGTCGGCGGGGGACCTACGAGCAGTACTTC
TRBV7-9	.	TRBJ1-1	many	CASSLLLDKNTEAFF	TGTGCCAGCAGCCTTCTGTTGGACAAGAACACTGAAGCTTTCTTT
TRBV7-9	.	TRBJ2-2	many	CASSPGGGARTGELFF	TGTGCCAGCAGCCCGGGGGGCGGAGCTCGAACCGGGGAGCTGTTTTTT
TRBV12-3/TRBV12-4	.	TRBJ2-7	many	CASSLVGSAYEQYF	TGTGCCAGCAGTTTGGTCGGGAGTGCCTACGAGCAGTACTTC
TRBV6-1	TRBD1	TRBJ1-5	many	CASSVDRGLGQPQHF	TGTGCCAGCAGTGTCGACAGGGGGCTAGGTCAGCCCCAGCATTTT